These 9 T cell receptor beta chains were all obtained from the same sample, sequenced in a study of PD-1 blockade in classical Hodgkin lymphoma. This sample's time point: cycle 4 day 1 (C4D1), after less than 7 weeks of nivolumab. Autologous stem cell transplantation was followed by relapse in every patient, and brentuximab vedotin exposure varied. Here immunoSEQ multiplex PCR was the method, and the copy in TCRdb shows in-frame clones only, minus some. The table lists 99,000 or so clones, roughly 87% of them singletons. Specimen: peripheral blood mononuclear cells (PBMCs), collected before the fourth cycle of nivolumab. These receptors originate from a human donor with classical Hodgkin lymphoma.

The V gene is TRBV11-2, the J gene TRBJ2-6; D remains ambiguous. The germline V and J ends were trimmed by 6 bases and 5 bases, with 8 bases remaining between them. This CDR3 is 13 amino acids long. Germline CDR1 is SGHAT and CDR2 is FQNNGV. CDR3 amino acids: CASRVLWANVLTF. CDR3 bases: TGTGCCAGCAGGGTGCTCTGGGCCAACGTCCTGACTTTC.

V usage is TRBV10-2 and J usage is TRBJ2-3; D is unresolved. The CDR3 totals 11 residues. The germline V gene has CDR1 WSHSY and CDR2 SAAADI. V was cut by 3 bases and J by 5 bases, with 3 bases left in between. The CDR3 region has the DNA TGCGCCAGCAGTGAAATAGATACGCAGTATTTT. It encodes CASSEIDTQYF.

The chain employs TRBV5-1 and TRBJ2-2; no firm D call. Germline values: CDR1 SGHRS, CDR2 YFSETQ. The CDR3 consists of 13 residues. Trimming shortened V by 4 bases and J by 4 bases, and 8 bases separated the two germline ends. CDR3 DNA: TGCGCCAGCAGCCGCCGGGTCACCGGGGAGCTGTTTTTT. Residues: CASSRRVTGELFF.

The CDR3 DNA reads as TGCGCCAGCAGCTTGGTTTTTACAGGGGGGACTGAGCAGTTCTTC. Amino acids: CASSLVFTGGTEQFF. V gene TRBV5-1 combines with J gene TRBJ2-1; 8 bases agree with TRBD1. The germline V gene has CDR1 SGHRS and CDR2 YFSETQ. After removal of 0 bases from V and 9 bases from J, the junction contained 8 bases not matched to a gene. This CDR3 comprises 15 residues.

V gene TRBV5-6 combines with J gene TRBJ1-2; D is possibly TRBD1 (5 bases). V was shortened by 0 bases and J by 8 bases, with 14 bases between the two germline ends. CDR1 SGHDT and CDR2 YYEEEE come from the germline V gene. The CDR3 has 14 residues. DNA for the CDR3: TGTGCCAGCAGCTTGGCCAAGGGGTATGGAGGCTACACCTTC. Its translation: CASSLAKGYGGYTF.

The J gene is TRBJ1-1, the V gene TRBV5-6; D may be TRBD1 (5 bases). V lost 1 base, J lost 2 bases, and 12 bases lay in between. The CDR3 contains 15 residues. Germline V CDR1 and CDR2: SGHDT, YYEEEE. CDR3 nucleotides: TGTGCCAGCAGCTTGTTTCTCAGGGTAAACACTGAAGCTTTCTTT. It is translated as CASSLFLRVNTEAFF.

The rearrangement links TRBV29-1 to TRBJ2-3, with D perhaps matching TRBD2 (5 bases). Germline CDR1 is SQVTM and CDR2 is ANQGSEA. V lost 5 bases, J lost 2 bases, and 8 bases lay in between. CDR3 length equals 12 residues. CDR3 nucleotides: TGCAGCGTTCCCGGACTCACAGATACGCAGTATTTT. Protein: CSVPGLTDTQYF.

The chain joins TRBV28 to TRBJ1-2, with TRBD1 as a possible D gene (5 bases). The CDR3 has 17 residues. CDR1 is MDHEN and CDR2 is SYDVKM in the germline V gene. V lost 3 bases to trimming and J lost 6 bases, with 23 bases between them. CDR3 DNA: TGTGCCAGCAGTTTTCAGGGCCTAACGACGTCAAGGGATGGCTACACCTTC. The encoded protein is CASSFQGLTTSRDGYTF.

The chain joins TRBV7-6 to TRBJ2-1; TRBD1 might be the D (6 bases). Germline V gene lookup returns CDR1 SGHVS and CDR2 FNYEAQ. Trimming left V 0 bases short and J 6 bases short, with 6 bases between. The CDR3 covers 13 residues. CDR3 residues: CASSLARGNEQFF. The CDR3 bases are TGTGCCAGCAGCTTAGCCAGGGGCAATGAGCAGTTCTTC.